This TCR beta chain was sequenced in a study of beta chain features in type 1 diabetes. On the study more broadly: Examined across all samples were about 110,000,000 sorted cells.

Expressed TCRB transcripts were sequenced, since all the RNA that had been isolated was reverse transcribed. Profiling relied on immunoSEQ multiplex PCR, and the TCRdb table lists in-frame clones only, not all of them. The table shows more than 300,000 clones, with roughly 9.8% occurring only once. The study, taken as a whole, reports: TCRB CDR3s were moderately but significantly shorter in Type 1 diabetes patients in all four CD4+ subsets. Comparison showed that naive, central memory and Treg TCRB repertoires appeared more similar among patients than among healthy donors.

The V gene lost 2 bases and the J gene lost 7 bases, with 20 bases spanning the gap. CDR1 and CDR2 from the germline V gene are MGHDK and SYGVNS. The CDR3 loop spans 16 amino acids. With regard to this clone: The antigen is unknown.

A single heparinised blood sample, averaging about 100 mL, was obtained per donor. This clonotype was sampled from a man in his thirties or forties with type 1 diabetes. Sequencing used central memory CD4+ T cells from blood. The chain joins TRBV25-1 to TRBJ1-2; a possible D gene is TRBD1 (5 bases). Here the CDR3 DNA reads TGTGCCAGCAGTGAAGTTCCTCGGTTGGGGGAGGGTGGCTACACCTTC. This gives the protein CASSEVPRLGEGGYTF.